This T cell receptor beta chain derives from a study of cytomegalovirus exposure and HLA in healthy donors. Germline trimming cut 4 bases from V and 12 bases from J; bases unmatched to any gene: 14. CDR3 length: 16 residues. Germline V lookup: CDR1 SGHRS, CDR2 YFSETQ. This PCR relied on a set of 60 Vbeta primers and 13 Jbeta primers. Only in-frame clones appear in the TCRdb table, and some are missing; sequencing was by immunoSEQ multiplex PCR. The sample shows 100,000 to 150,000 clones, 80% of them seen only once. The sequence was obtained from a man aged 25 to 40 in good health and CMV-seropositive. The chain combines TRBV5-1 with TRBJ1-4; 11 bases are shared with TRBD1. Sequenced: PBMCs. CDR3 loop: CASSPWTGGHKGELFF. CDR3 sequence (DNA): TGCGCCAGCAGCCCCTGGACAGGGGGCCACAAGGGGGAACTGTTTTTT. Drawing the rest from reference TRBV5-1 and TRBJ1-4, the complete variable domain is KAGVTQTPRYLIKTRGQQVTLSCSPISGHRSVSWYQQTPGQGLQFLFEYFSETQRNKGNFPGRFSGRQFSNSRSEMNVSTLELGDSALYLCASSPWTGGHKGELFFGSGTQLSVL.